Below are 6 T cell receptor beta chains sequenced from a single sample in a study of neoadjuvant anti-PD-1 for oral cavity cancer. This table comes from immunoSEQ multiplex PCR, and its TCRdb copy is limited to in-frame clones, with some not included. The data contain approximately 35,000 clones, 80% to 90% of them singletons. Specimen: PBMCs, collected before nivolumab (anti-PD-1) treatment. The source is a person between 35 and 79 years old with oral cavity squamous cell carcinoma.

The chain employs TRBV19 and TRBJ1-4, with D possibly TRBD1 on 6 matching bases. This CDR3 contains 15 residues. V was trimmed by 3 bases and J by 3 bases, leaving 11 bases between them. The V gene's germline CDR1 is LNHDA and CDR2 SQIVND (reference sequence). The CDR3 DNA sequence: TGTGCCAGTAGTATGTCACAGGGCTCTAATGAAAAACTGTTTTTT. This encodes CASSMSQGSNEKLFF. Full variable domain (rest looked up from reference TRBV19 and TRBJ1-4): DGGITQSPKYLFRKEGQNVTLSCEQNLNHDAMYWYRQDPGQGLRLIYYSQIVNDFQKGDIAEGYSVSREKKESFPLTVTSAQKNPTAFYLCASSMSQGSNEKLFFGSGTQLSVL.

CDR3 in amino acids: CASSVGLGSNTGELFF. CDR3 coding DNA: TGTGCCAGCAGCGTAGGATTAGGGTCGAACACCGGGGAGCTGTTTTTT. The gene calls are TRBV9 and TRBJ2-2; no clear D gene. The V end lost 0 bases, the J end lost 0 bases, and 9 bases lay between the germline ends. The V gene's germline CDR1 is SGDLS and CDR2 YYNGEE. The CDR3 is made up of 16 amino acids.

The chain joins TRBV13 to TRBJ1-2, with 7 bases that match TRBD1. This CDR3 is built from 14 residues. Trimming at V came to 3 bases and at J to 6 bases, leaving 7 bases not matched to a gene. From germline, CDR1 is PRHDT and CDR2 FYEKMQ (reference sequence). CDR3 DNA sequence: TGTGCCAGCAGCTTCGACAGGGAAGGGGATGGCTACACCTTC. It yields the protein CASSFDREGDGYTF.

The V and J genes are TRBV11-2 and TRBJ2-7, with D possibly being TRBD1 (5 bases). CDR3 size: 15 residues. CDR1 SGHAT and CDR2 FQNNGV come from the germline V gene. Between the trimmed V and J ends, which lost 5 bases and 2 bases, there was a span of 16 bases. The CDR3: CASSPPARGTYEQYF. The CDR3 DNA is TGTGCCAGCAGCCCTCCGGCTAGGGGTACCTACGAGCAGTACTTC.

The J gene is TRBJ2-3, the V gene TRBV15, with 8 bases matching TRBD2. Trimming removed 0 bases from V and 4 bases from J; junction bases left unmatched: 6. The CDR3 runs to 16 residues. CDR1 LNHNV and CDR2 YYDKDF come from the germline V gene (reference sequence). As DNA, the CDR3 is TGTGCCACCAGCAGAGAAGCGGGGGCGGGGGCAGATACGCAGTATTTT. It is translated as CATSREAGAGADTQYF.

The rearrangement joins TRBV25-1 to TRBJ2-2, with 8 bases matching TRBD1. Trimming took 4 bases from V and 4 from J; bases not matched to a gene: 8. The germline CDR1 and CDR2 sequences are MGHDK and SYGVNS. This CDR3 contains 16 residues. CDR3 DNA: TGTGCCAGCAGTGTCCAGGGGGCTTTGGGCACCGGGGAGCTGTTTTTT. It encodes CASSVQGALGTGELFF.